This TCR beta chain derives from a study of blood T cell repertoires in COVID-19. The germline V gene has CDR1 SGHDT and CDR2 YYEEEE. V was clipped by 4 bases and J by 7 bases, with 21 bases between them. The CDR3 loop spans 17 amino acids. Seattle patient enrollment occurred during active infection, with longitudinal follow-up thereafter. Libraries were prepared by immunoSEQ multiplex PCR; TCRdb keeps only in-frame clonotypes and omits some of them. This table has 150,000 to 200,000 clones, 70% to 80% appearing once. The origin of this receptor is a woman in her thirties or forties with COVID-19, enrolled during active disease. Sequenced: peripheral blood. The rearrangement uses TRBV5-6 and TRBJ1-6, with D perhaps TRBD1 (5 bases). CDR3 DNA sequence: TGTGCCAGCAGCCAGTTAAGGCAGGGTTCCCCGAATTCACCCCTCCACTTT. This translates into CASSQLRQGSPNSPLHF.